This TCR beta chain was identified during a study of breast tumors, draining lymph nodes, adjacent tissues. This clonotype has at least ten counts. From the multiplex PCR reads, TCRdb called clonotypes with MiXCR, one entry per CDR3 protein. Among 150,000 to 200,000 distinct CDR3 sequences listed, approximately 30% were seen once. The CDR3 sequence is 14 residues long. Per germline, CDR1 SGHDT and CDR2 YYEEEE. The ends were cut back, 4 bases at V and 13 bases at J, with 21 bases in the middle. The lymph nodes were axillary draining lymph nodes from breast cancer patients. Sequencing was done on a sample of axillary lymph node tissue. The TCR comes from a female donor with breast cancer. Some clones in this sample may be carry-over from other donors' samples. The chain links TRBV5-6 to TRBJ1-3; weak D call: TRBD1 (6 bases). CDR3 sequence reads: CASSREGTSNPIYF. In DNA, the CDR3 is TGTGCCAGCAGCCGAGAAGGGACATCCAACCCTATATATTTT.